The present TCR beta chain was sequenced within a study of blood T cell repertoires in COVID-19. Study-wide background: Acute and convalescent COVID-19 specimens originated in the United States, Italy and Spain. Sources were T cells, B-cell-depleted T cells, or PBMCs; the material itself was cDNA or gDNA.

The V gene's germline CDR1 is MNHEY and CDR2 SVGAGI. Trimming left V 6 bases short and J 10 bases short, with 15 bases between. The CDR3 is 12 amino acids. TCRdb's copy holds only in-frame clones and misses some; the assay was immunoSEQ multiplex PCR. The sample yields around 300,000 clones, around 90% seen once. The sequence derives from a woman between 40 and 50 years old who had recovered from COVID-19. Material for sequencing was peripheral blood. V and J are TRBV6-5 and TRBJ1-1; TRBD1 is a possible D gene (6 bases). CDR3: CASSRDISGAFF. The CDR3 region has the DNA TGTGCCAGCAGCAGGGACATAAGTGGAGCTTTCTTT.